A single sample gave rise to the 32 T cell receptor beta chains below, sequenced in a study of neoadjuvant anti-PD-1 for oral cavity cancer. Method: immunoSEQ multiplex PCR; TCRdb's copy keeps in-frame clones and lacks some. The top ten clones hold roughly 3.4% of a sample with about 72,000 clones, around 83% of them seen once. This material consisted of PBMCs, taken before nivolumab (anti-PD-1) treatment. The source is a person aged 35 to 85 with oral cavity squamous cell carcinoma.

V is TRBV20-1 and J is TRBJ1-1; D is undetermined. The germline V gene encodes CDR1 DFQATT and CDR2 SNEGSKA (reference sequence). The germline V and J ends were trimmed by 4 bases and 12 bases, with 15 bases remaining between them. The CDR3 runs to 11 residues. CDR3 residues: CSAIGLPAPFF. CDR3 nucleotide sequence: TGCAGTGCTATCGGACTCCCGGCGCCTTTCTTT.

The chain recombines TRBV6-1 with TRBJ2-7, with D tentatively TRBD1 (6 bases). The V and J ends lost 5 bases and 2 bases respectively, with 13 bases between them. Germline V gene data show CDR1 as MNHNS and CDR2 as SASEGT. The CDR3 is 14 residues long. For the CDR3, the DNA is TGTGCCAGCAGTTATACAGGGATTCCCTACGAGCAGTACTTC. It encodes CASSYTGIPYEQYF.

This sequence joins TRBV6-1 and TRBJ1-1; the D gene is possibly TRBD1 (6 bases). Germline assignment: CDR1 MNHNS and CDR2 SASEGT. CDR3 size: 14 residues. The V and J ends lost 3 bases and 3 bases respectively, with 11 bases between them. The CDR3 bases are TGTGCCAGCAGTGACAACGGGGGCGACACTGAAGCTTTCTTT. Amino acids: CASSDNGGDTEAFF.

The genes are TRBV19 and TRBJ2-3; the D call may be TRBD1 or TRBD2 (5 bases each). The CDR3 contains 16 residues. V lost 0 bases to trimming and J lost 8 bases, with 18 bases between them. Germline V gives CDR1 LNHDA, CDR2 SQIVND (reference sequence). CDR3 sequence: CASSIDLGRAGGTQYF. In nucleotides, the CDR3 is TGTGCCAGTAGTATAGATCTGGGTCGCGCTGGGGGTACGCAGTATTTT.

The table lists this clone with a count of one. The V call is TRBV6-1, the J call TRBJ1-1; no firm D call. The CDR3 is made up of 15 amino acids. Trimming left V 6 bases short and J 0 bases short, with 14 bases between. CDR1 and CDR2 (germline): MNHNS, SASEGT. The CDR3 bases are TGTGCCAGCAGGGGCCCGGCCCTACTGAACACTGAAGCTTTCTTT. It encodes CASRGPALLNTEAFF.

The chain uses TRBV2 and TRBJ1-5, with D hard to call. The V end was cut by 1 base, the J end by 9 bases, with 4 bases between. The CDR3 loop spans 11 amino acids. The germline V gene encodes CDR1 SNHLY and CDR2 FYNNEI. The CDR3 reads CASSEGRPQHF. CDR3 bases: TGTGCCAGCAGTGAAGGGCGGCCCCAGCATTTT.

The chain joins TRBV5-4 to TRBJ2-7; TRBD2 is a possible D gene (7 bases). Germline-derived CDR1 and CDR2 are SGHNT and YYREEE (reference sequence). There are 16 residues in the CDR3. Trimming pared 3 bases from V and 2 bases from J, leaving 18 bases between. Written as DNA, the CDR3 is TGTGCCAGCAGCTCTTCCGCGGGGGCCACCCCCTACGAGCAGTACTTC. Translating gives CASSSSAGATPYEQYF.

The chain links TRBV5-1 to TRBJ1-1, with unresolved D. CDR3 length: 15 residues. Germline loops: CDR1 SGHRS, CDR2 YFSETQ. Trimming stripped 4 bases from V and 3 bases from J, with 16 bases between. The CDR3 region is CASSVYTDSYTEAFF. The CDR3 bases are TGCGCCAGCAGCGTATACACAGACTCCTACACTGAAGCTTTCTTT.

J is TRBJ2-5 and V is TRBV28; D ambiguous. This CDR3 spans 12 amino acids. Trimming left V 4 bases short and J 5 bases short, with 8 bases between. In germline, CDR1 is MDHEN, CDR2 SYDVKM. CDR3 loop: CASSSRRETQYF. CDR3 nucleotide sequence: TGTGCCAGCAGTTCGCGTCGGGAGACCCAGTACTTC.

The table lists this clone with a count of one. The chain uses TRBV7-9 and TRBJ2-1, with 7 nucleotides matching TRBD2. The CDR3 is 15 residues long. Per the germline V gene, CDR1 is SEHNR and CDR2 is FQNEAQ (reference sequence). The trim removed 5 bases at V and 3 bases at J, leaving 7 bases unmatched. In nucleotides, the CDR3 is TGTGCCAGCAGCCCCCGGCTAGCGGTCTACAATGAGCAGTTCTTC. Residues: CASSPRLAVYNEQFF.

CDR3 in DNA: TGCGCCAGCAGCTCAACGGGAGCGAATCAAGAGACCCAGTACTTC. This translates into CASSSTGANQETQYF. The J gene is TRBJ2-5, the V gene TRBV5-1; D might be TRBD2 (6 bases). The germline V gene has CDR1 SGHRS and CDR2 YFSETQ. V gave up 3 bases and J gave up 2 bases, with 14 bases separating them. This CDR3 spans 15 amino acids.

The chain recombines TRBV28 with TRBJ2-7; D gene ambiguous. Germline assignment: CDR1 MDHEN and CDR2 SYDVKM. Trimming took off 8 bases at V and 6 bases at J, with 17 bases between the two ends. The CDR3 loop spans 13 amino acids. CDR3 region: CASCLFPSSEQYF. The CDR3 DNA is TGTGCCAGCTGCCTTTTCCCATCGTCCGAGCAGTACTTC.

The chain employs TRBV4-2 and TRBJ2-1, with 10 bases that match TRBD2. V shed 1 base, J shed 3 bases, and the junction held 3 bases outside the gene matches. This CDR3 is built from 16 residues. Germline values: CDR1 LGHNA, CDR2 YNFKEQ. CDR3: CASSQGWTSGYNEQFF. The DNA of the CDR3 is TGTGCCAGCAGCCAAGGGTGGACTAGCGGCTACAATGAGCAGTTCTTC.

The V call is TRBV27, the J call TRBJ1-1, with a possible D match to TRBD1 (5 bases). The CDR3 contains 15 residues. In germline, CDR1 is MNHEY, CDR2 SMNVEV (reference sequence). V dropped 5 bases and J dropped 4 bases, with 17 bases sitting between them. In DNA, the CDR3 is TGTGCCAGCAGTCGCGCAGGGCCCGGAGCCACTGAAGCTTTCTTT. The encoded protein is CASSRAGPGATEAFF.

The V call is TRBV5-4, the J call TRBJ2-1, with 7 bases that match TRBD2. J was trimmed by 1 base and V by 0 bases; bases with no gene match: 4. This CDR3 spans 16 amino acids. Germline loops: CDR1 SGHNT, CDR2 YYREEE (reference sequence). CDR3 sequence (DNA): TGTGCCAGCAGCTTGGGGAGCGGGGTATCCTACAATGAGCAGTTCTTC. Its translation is CASSLGSGVSYNEQFF.

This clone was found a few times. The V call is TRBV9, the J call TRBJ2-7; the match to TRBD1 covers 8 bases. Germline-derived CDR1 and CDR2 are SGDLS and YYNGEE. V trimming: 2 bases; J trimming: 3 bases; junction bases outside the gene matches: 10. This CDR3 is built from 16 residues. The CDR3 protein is CASSVSSTGEFYEQYF. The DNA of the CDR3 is TGTGCCAGCAGCGTTTCCTCGACAGGGGAATTCTACGAGCAGTACTTC.

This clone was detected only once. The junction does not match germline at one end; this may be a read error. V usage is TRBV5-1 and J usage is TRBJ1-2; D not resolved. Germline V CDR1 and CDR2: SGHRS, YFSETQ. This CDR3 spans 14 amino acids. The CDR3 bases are TGTGCCAGCAGCACTCGTACTCCAAACTATGGCTACACCTTC. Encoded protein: CASSTRTPNYGYTF.

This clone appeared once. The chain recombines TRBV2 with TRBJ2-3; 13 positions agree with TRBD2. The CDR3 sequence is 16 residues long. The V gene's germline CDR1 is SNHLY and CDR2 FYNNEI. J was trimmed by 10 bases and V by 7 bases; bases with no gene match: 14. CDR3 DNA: TGTGCCAGCACCTATGGGACTAGCGGGAAGTGGGGGGCGCAGTATTTT. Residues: CASTYGTSGKWGAQYF. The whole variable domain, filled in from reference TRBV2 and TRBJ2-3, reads EPEVTQTPSHQVTQMGQEVILRCVPISNHLYFYWYRQILGQKVEFLVSFYNNEISEKSEIFDDQFSVERPDGSNFTLKIRSTKLEDSAMYFCASTYGTSGKWGAQYFGPGTRLTVL.

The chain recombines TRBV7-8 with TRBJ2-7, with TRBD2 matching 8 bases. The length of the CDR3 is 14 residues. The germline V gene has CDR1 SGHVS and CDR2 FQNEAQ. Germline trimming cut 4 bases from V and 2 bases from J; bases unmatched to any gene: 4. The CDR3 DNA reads TGTGCCAGCAGCTCCCGGGGGGGGGCCTACGAGCAGTACTTC. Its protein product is CASSSRGGAYEQYF.

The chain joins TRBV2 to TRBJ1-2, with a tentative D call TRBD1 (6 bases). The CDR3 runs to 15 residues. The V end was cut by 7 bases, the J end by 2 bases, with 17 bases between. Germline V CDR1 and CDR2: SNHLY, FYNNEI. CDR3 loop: CASKEVWTANYGYTF. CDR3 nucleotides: TGTGCCAGCAAAGAAGTGTGGACAGCAAACTATGGCTACACCTTC.

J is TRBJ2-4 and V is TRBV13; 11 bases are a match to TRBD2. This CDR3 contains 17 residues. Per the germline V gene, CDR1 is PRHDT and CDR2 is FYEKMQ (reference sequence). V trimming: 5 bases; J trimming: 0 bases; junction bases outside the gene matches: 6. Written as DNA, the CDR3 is TGTGCCAGCAGCCAGAGACTAGCGGGGATAGCCAAAAACATTCAGTACTTC. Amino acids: CASSQRLAGIAKNIQYF.

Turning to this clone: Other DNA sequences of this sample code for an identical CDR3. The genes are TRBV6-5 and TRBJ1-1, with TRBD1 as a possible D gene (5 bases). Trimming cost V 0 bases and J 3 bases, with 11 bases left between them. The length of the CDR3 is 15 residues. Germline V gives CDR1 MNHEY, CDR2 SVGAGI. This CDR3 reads CASSYSRTGDTEAFF. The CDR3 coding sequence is TGTGCCAGCAGTTACTCGAGGACGGGGGACACTGAAGCTTTCTTT.

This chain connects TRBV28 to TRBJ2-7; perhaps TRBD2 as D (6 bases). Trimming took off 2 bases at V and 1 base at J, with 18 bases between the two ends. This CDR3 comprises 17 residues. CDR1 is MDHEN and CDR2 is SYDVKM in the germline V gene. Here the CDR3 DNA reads TGTGCCAGCAGTTTAGTGTTGCGGGGAGGTTTGTCCTACGAGCAGTACTTC. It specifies CASSLVLRGGLSYEQYF. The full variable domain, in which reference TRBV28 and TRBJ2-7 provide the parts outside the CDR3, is DVKVTQSSRYLVKRTGEKVFLECVQDMDHENMFWYRQDPGLGLRLIYFSYDVKMKEKGDIPEGYSVSREKKERFSLILESASTNQTSMYLCASSLVLRGGLSYEQYFGPGTRLTVT.

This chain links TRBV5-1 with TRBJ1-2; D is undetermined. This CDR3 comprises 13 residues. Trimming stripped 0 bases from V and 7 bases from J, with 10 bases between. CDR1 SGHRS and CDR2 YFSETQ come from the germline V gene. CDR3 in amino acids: CASSLAGLSGYTF. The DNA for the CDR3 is TGCGCCAGCAGCTTGGCAGGACTATCTGGCTACACCTTC.

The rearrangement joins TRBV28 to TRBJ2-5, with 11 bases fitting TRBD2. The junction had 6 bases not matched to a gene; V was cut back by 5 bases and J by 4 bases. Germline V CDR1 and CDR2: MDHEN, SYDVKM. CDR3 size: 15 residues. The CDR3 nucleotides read TGTGCCAGCAGTCTCGGACTAGCGGGTCCAGAGACCCAGTACTTC. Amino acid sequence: CASSLGLAGPETQYF.

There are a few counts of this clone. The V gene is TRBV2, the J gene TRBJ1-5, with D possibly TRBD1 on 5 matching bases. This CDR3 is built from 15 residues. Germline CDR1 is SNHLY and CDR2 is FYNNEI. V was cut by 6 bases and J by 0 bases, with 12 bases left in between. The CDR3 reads CASRAGASSNQPQHF. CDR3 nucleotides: TGTGCCAGCAGGGCCGGGGCCTCTAGCAATCAGCCCCAGCATTTT.

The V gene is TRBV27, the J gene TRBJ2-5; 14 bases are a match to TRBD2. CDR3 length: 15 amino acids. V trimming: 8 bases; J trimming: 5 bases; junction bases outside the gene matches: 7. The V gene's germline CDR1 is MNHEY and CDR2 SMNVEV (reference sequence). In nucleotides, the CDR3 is TGTGCCAGCGGCCGGACTAGCGGGAGGAGGGAGACCCAGTACTTC. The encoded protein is CASGRTSGRRETQYF.

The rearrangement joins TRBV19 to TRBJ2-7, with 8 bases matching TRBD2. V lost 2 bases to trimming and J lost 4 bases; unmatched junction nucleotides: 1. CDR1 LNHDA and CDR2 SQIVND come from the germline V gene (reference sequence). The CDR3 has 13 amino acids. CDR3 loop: CASSIREGYEQYF. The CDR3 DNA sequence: TGTGCCAGTAGTATACGGGAGGGGTACGAGCAGTACTTC.

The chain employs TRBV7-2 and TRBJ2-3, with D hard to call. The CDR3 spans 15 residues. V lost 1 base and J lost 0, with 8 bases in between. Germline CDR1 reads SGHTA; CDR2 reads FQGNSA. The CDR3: CASSLVGYSTDTQYF. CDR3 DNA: TGTGCCAGCAGCTTAGTCGGGTACAGCACAGATACGCAGTATTTT.

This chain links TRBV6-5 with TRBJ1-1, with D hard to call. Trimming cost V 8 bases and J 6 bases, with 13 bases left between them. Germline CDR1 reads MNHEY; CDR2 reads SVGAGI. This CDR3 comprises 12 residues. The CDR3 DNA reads TGTGCCAGCGGACCAAACCCCGCTGAAGCTTTCTTT. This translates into CASGPNPAEAFF.

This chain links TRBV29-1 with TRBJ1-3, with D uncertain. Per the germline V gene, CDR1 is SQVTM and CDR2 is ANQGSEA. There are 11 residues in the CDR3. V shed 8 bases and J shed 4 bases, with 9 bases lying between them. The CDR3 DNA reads TGCAGCTCCGTGTGGGGAAACACCATATATTTT. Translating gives CSSVWGNTIYF.

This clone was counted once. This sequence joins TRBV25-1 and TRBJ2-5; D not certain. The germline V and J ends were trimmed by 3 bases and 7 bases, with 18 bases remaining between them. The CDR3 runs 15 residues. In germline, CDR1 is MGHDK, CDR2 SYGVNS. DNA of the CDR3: TGTGCCAGCAGTGACGGTGTCGGACGCGTGACGACCCAGTACTTC. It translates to CASSDGVGRVTTQYF.